The entry below describes one T cell receptor beta chain. The repertoire was sequenced with immunoSEQ multiplex PCR; TCRdb's copy has only in-frame clones and lacks some. The sample has some 200,000 clones; 90% to 95% are singletons. This sample was included in a study of blood T cell repertoires in COVID-19. Study at large: Nucleic acid was either cDNA or gDNA, and it came from T cells, B-cell-depleted T cells, or PBMCs.

The CDR3 extends over 17 amino acids. Trimming took 6 bases from V and 5 from J, leaving 22 bases between them. CDR1 and CDR2 (germline): MRHNA, SNTAGT. This TCR was sampled from a man aged 25-45 years with acute or convalescent COVID-19. The sequenced sample consisted of peripheral blood. The chain uses TRBV6-4 and TRBJ2-2, with D maybe TRBD1 (6 bases). CDR3 region: CASSQGSAGAFTGELFF. DNA of the CDR3: TGTGCCAGCAGCCAAGGGTCTGCAGGGGCCTTTACCGGGGAGCTGTTTTTT.